This TCR beta chain was sequenced in a study of T cells after yellow fever vaccination. This clonotype was recorded at least ten times. Germline assignment: CDR1 SGHAT and CDR2 FQNNGV. V lost 3 bases, J lost 8 bases, and 8 bases stayed unmatched. This CDR3 is 15 amino acids long. Each CDR3 protein is one row after TCRdb ran MiXCR on the 5' RACE reads. The sample contains approximately 110,000 distinct CDR3 sequences, 8.4% of which appear only once. The sample here was CD8+ T cells sorted from PBMCs, taken 45 days after the yellow fever booster vaccination. The chain combines TRBV11-2 with TRBJ2-1; 9 bases line up with TRBD2. This TCR came from a man aged 25 to 45 who received the YFV17D yellow fever vaccine. The CDR3 sequence: CASSLGGRGVDEQFF. For the CDR3, the DNA is TGTGCCAGCAGCTTGGGCGGGAGGGGTGTAGATGAGCAGTTCTTC.